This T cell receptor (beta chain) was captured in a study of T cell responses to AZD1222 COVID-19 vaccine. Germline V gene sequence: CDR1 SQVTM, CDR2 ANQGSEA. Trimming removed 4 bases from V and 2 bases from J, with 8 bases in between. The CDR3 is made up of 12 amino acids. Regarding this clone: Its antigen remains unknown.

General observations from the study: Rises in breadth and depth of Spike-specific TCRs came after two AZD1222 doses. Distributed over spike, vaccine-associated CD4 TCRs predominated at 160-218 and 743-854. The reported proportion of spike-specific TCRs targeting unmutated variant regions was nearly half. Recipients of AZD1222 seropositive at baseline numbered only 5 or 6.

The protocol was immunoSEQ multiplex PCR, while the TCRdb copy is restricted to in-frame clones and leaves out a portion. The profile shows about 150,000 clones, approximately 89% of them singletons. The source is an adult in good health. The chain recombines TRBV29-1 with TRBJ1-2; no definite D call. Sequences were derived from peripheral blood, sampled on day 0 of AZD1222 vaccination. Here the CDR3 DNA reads TGCAGCGTTGGCGTAGAAAACTATGGCTACACCTTC. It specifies CSVGVENYGYTF. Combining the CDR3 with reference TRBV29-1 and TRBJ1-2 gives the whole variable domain SAVISQKPSRDICQRGTSLTIQCQVDSQVTMMFWYRQQPGQSLTLIATANQGSEATYESGFVIDKFPISRPNLTFSTLTVSNMSPEDSSIYLCSVGVENYGYTFGSGTRLTVV.